These T cell receptor beta chains were read from a single sample in a study of T cells after yellow fever vaccination. Each CDR3 protein is one row after TCRdb ran MiXCR on the 5' RACE reads. The table records 550,000 or so distinct CDR3 sequences, around 21% of them present only once. Sequences were derived from PBMCs, sampled 15 days after the yellow fever booster vaccination. The receptors derive from a man aged 25 to 45 who received the YFV17D yellow fever vaccine. The CDR3 runs from the conserved cysteine through the conserved F or W. Each record gives: CDR3 length, D gene, J gene, V gene, clone size, CDR3 protein, CDR3 DNA. A D gene is named only where the DNA matches it firmly. Clone size is shown for a subset of rows, as once, few, many or a class of expanded clone.

len: 14; d_gene: .; j_gene: TRBJ2-7; v_gene: TRBV12-3/TRBV12-4; abundance: .; CDR3aa: CASSGTGKGDEQYF; CDR3nt: TGTGCCAGCAGCGGGACTGGGAAAGGGGACGAGCAGTACTTC
len: 17; d_gene: .; j_gene: TRBJ1-5; v_gene: TRBV12-2; abundance: .; CDR3aa: CAMVEWGQGGSNQPQHF; CDR3nt: TGTGCAATGGTCGAATGGGGCCAAGGTGGAAGCAATCAGCCCCAGCATTTT
len: 17; d_gene: .; j_gene: TRBJ2-3; v_gene: TRBV5-1; abundance: .; CDR3aa: CASSILGLGTSTDTQYF; CDR3nt: TGCGCCAGCAGCATCCTCGGATTGGGGACTAGCACAGATACGCAGTATTTT
len: 17; d_gene: TRBD1; j_gene: TRBJ2-6; v_gene: TRBV6-2/TRBV6-3; abundance: .; CDR3aa: CASTPGTAYSGANVLTF; CDR3nt: TGTGCCAGCACCCCCGGGACAGCCTACTCTGGGGCCAACGTCCTGACTTTC
len: 13; d_gene: .; j_gene: TRBJ1-1; v_gene: TRBV29-1; abundance: .; CDR3aa: CSVVGAMNTEAFF; CDR3nt: TGCAGCGTTGTTGGGGCCATGAACACTGAAGCTTTCTTT
len: 17; d_gene: .; j_gene: TRBJ1-1; v_gene: TRBV18; abundance: .; CDR3aa: CASSPPREGPLNTEAFF; CDR3nt: TGTGCCAGCTCACCACCTCGGGAAGGGCCCTTGAACACTGAAGCTTTCTTT
len: 15; d_gene: TRBD2; j_gene: TRBJ2-7; v_gene: TRBV4-2; abundance: .; CDR3aa: CASSQASGTGYEQYF; CDR3nt: TGTGCCAGCAGCCAAGCCAGCGGGACGGGCTACGAGCAGTACTTC
len: 16; d_gene: TRBD1; j_gene: TRBJ2-5; v_gene: TRBV18; abundance: few; CDR3aa: CASSPTGTGLRETQYF; CDR3nt: TGTGCCAGCTCACCAACCGGGACAGGGTTGCGAGAGACCCAGTACTTC
len: 14; d_gene: TRBD2; j_gene: TRBJ2-4; v_gene: TRBV7-9; abundance: few; CDR3aa: CASSAGLVREIQYF; CDR3nt: TGTGCCAGCAGCGCAGGGCTCGTGCGGGAGATTCAGTACTTC
len: 14; d_gene: TRBD1; j_gene: TRBJ2-7; v_gene: TRBV7-8; abundance: .; CDR3aa: CASSIGQGGYEQYF; CDR3nt: TGTGCCAGCAGCATCGGACAGGGAGGCTACGAGCAGTACTTC
len: 13; d_gene: .; j_gene: TRBJ2-7; v_gene: TRBV28; abundance: .; CDR3aa: CASKLAGTYEQYF; CDR3nt: TGTGCCAGCAAACTGGCGGGAACCTACGAGCAGTACTTC
len: 15; d_gene: .; j_gene: TRBJ1-1; v_gene: TRBV5-5; abundance: .; CDR3aa: CASSLGNGQYTEAFF; CDR3nt: TGTGCCAGCAGCTTGGGGAACGGACAGTACACTGAAGCTTTCTTT
len: 15; d_gene: TRBD1; j_gene: TRBJ2-1; v_gene: TRBV7-2; abundance: .; CDR3aa: CASSLGGRGWDEQFF; CDR3nt: TGTGCCAGCAGCTTAGGTGGCAGGGGGTGGGATGAGCAGTTCTTC
len: 13; d_gene: .; j_gene: TRBJ2-1; v_gene: TRBV5-1; abundance: few; CDR3aa: CASRATLTDEQFF; CDR3nt: TGCGCCAGCAGGGCGACCCTGACCGATGAGCAGTTCTTC
len: 12; d_gene: .; j_gene: TRBJ2-2; v_gene: TRBV19; abundance: .; CDR3aa: CASNPPPGELFF; CDR3nt: TGTGCCAGTAACCCCCCCCCCGGGGAGCTGTTTTTT
len: 13; d_gene: .; j_gene: TRBJ2-7; v_gene: TRBV7-2; abundance: few; CDR3aa: CASSLVEQNRQYF; CDR3nt: TGTGCCAGCAGCTTAGTGGAACAGAACCGGCAGTACTTC
len: 16; d_gene: .; j_gene: TRBJ2-1; v_gene: TRBV5-1; abundance: few; CDR3aa: CASRMAQGAAYNEQFF; CDR3nt: TGCGCCAGCAGGATGGCCCAGGGCGCCGCCTACAATGAGCAGTTCTTC
len: 17; d_gene: TRBD2; j_gene: TRBJ2-3; v_gene: TRBV20-1; abundance: .; CDR3aa: CSARASGRAGGTDTQYF; CDR3nt: TGCAGTGCCAGAGCTAGCGGGAGGGCGGGTGGCACAGATACGCAGTATTTT
len: 14; d_gene: .; j_gene: TRBJ2-3; v_gene: TRBV7-9; abundance: few; CDR3aa: CASGDQGGTDTQYF; CDR3nt: TGTGCCAGCGGGGACCAGGGTGGCACAGATACGCAGTATTTT
len: 16; d_gene: .; j_gene: TRBJ1-1; v_gene: TRBV28; abundance: few; CDR3aa: CASTELERTENTEAFF; CDR3nt: TGTGCCAGCACCGAGTTGGAGCGGACAGAGAACACTGAAGCTTTCTTT
len: 15; d_gene: TRBD2; j_gene: TRBJ2-7; v_gene: TRBV12-3/TRBV12-4; abundance: few; CDR3aa: CASSLGGRSTYEQYF; CDR3nt: TGTGCCAGCAGTTTAGGCGGGAGATCCACCTACGAGCAGTACTTC
len: 16; d_gene: TRBD2; j_gene: TRBJ2-7; v_gene: TRBV20-1; abundance: many; CDR3aa: CSAPGTSGRGHAEQYF; CDR3nt: TGCAGTGCTCCCGGGACTAGCGGGAGGGGACACGCTGAGCAGTACTTC
len: 16; d_gene: TRBD2; j_gene: TRBJ2-7; v_gene: TRBV20-1; abundance: once; CDR3aa: CSARGLAGGGSHEQYF; CDR3nt: TGCAGTGCTAGAGGCCTAGCGGGTGGAGGAAGTCACGAGCAGTACTTC
len: 14; d_gene: .; j_gene: TRBJ2-7; v_gene: TRBV7-2; abundance: many; CDR3aa: CASSPDGGPYEQYF; CDR3nt: TGTGCCAGCAGCCCAGATGGGGGGCCCTACGAGCAGTACTTC
len: 18; d_gene: TRBD2; j_gene: TRBJ2-3; v_gene: TRBV3-1; abundance: .; CDR3aa: CASSQVPSSGRSTDTQYF; CDR3nt: TGTGCCAGCAGCCAGGTACCTTCTAGCGGGAGGTCAACAGATACGCAGTATTTT
len: 14; d_gene: TRBD2; j_gene: TRBJ2-1; v_gene: TRBV20-1; abundance: .; CDR3aa: CSARLAGDLGEQFF; CDR3nt: TGCAGTGCCCGACTAGCGGGAGATCTTGGCGAGCAGTTCTTC
len: 14; d_gene: .; j_gene: TRBJ2-7; v_gene: TRBV28; abundance: .; CDR3aa: CASSLGDLLYEQYF; CDR3nt: TGTGCCAGCAGTTTAGGGGACCTACTCTACGAGCAGTACTTC
len: 12; d_gene: TRBD2; j_gene: TRBJ2-1; v_gene: TRBV29-1; abundance: many; CDR3aa: CSVLLAANEQFF; CDR3nt: TGCAGCGTTCTTCTAGCGGCCAATGAGCAGTTCTTC
len: 14; d_gene: .; j_gene: TRBJ2-5; v_gene: TRBV9; abundance: .; CDR3aa: CASSPDPQRGTQYF; CDR3nt: TGTGCCAGCAGCCCGGACCCCCAACGTGGGACCCAGTACTTC
len: 14; d_gene: .; j_gene: TRBJ2-7; v_gene: TRBV5-1; abundance: few; CDR3aa: CASSSGHTYEVQYF; CDR3nt: TGCGCCAGCAGCTCAGGACATACCTACGAGGTGCAGTACTTC
len: 12; d_gene: .; j_gene: TRBJ2-7; v_gene: TRBV7-2; abundance: many; CDR3aa: CASSLGTYEQYF; CDR3nt: TGTGCCAGCAGCTTAGGGACCTACGAGCAGTACTTC
len: 15; d_gene: .; j_gene: TRBJ2-7; v_gene: TRBV4-3; abundance: .; CDR3aa: CASSQGGLRGDEQYF; CDR3nt: TGCGCCAGCAGCCAAGGAGGGTTGAGGGGGGACGAGCAGTACTTC
len: 13; d_gene: .; j_gene: TRBJ1-5; v_gene: TRBV7-8; abundance: .; CDR3aa: CASSRFFDRPQHF; CDR3nt: TGTGCCAGCAGCAGGTTCTTCGATCGCCCCCAGCATTTT
len: 17; d_gene: TRBD1; j_gene: TRBJ1-1; v_gene: TRBV6-5; abundance: .; CDR3aa: CASSYRSTGRMNTEAFF; CDR3nt: TGTGCCAGCAGTTACCGATCGACAGGGCGCATGAACACTGAAGCTTTCTTT
len: 15; d_gene: TRBD1; j_gene: TRBJ1-1; v_gene: TRBV20-1; abundance: .; CDR3aa: CSASQQGALGTEAFF; CDR3nt: TGCAGTGCTAGCCAACAGGGGGCGCTTGGAACTGAAGCTTTCTTT
len: 13; d_gene: .; j_gene: TRBJ2-7; v_gene: TRBV11-2; abundance: .; CDR3aa: CASGVARAGEQYF; CDR3nt: TGTGCCAGTGGAGTTGCGAGGGCCGGGGAGCAGTACTTC
len: 14; d_gene: TRBD1; j_gene: TRBJ2-1; v_gene: TRBV6-2/TRBV6-3; abundance: .; CDR3aa: CASRTGGAYNEQFF; CDR3nt: TGTGCCAGCAGGACAGGGGGCGCCTACAATGAGCAGTTCTTC
len: 18; d_gene: .; j_gene: TRBJ2-7; v_gene: TRBV15; abundance: few; CDR3aa: CATSRDGGGSPESYEQYF; CDR3nt: TGTGCCACCAGCAGAGATGGAGGGGGAAGTCCTGAATCCTACGAGCAGTACTTC
len: 12; d_gene: .; j_gene: TRBJ1-1; v_gene: TRBV10-3; abundance: .; CDR3aa: CAMWTVNTEAFF; CDR3nt: TGTGCCATGTGGACGGTGAACACTGAAGCTTTCTTT
len: 16; d_gene: .; j_gene: TRBJ2-6; v_gene: TRBV4-3; abundance: few; CDR3aa: CASSQEGASGANVLTF; CDR3nt: TGCGCCAGCAGCCAAGAGGGGGCAAGTGGGGCCAACGTCCTGACTTTC
len: 14; d_gene: .; j_gene: TRBJ2-7; v_gene: TRBV4-2; abundance: .; CDR3aa: CASSQEETTYEQYF; CDR3nt: TGTGCCAGCAGCCAAGAGGAGACCACCTACGAGCAGTACTTC
len: 11; d_gene: .; j_gene: TRBJ2-3; v_gene: TRBV20-1; abundance: few; CDR3aa: CSAPRLDTQYF; CDR3nt: TGCAGTGCTCCACGACTCGACACGCAGTATTTT
len: 13; d_gene: .; j_gene: TRBJ1-5; v_gene: TRBV20-1; abundance: .; CDR3aa: CSASDSQSQPQHF; CDR3nt: TGCAGTGCTAGCGACAGCCAAAGTCAGCCCCAGCATTTT
len: 14; d_gene: .; j_gene: TRBJ2-7; v_gene: TRBV2; abundance: .; CDR3aa: CASRSVPEAYEQYF; CDR3nt: TGTGCCAGCAGGTCGGTTCCGGAGGCCTACGAGCAGTACTTC
len: 15; d_gene: TRBD1; j_gene: TRBJ1-2; v_gene: TRBV7-2; abundance: .; CDR3aa: CASSRSGTGSYGYTF; CDR3nt: TGTGCCAGCAGCCGGTCCGGGACAGGGAGCTATGGCTACACCTTC
len: 14; d_gene: .; j_gene: TRBJ2-2; v_gene: TRBV4-3; abundance: .; CDR3aa: CASSQPSEPGELFF; CDR3nt: TGCGCCAGCAGCCAACCATCGGAACCCGGGGAGCTGTTTTTT
len: 18; d_gene: TRBD2; j_gene: TRBJ2-3; v_gene: TRBV20-1; abundance: .; CDR3aa: CSATVAGGLRSGTDTQYF; CDR3nt: TGCAGTGCCACTGTAGCGGGAGGCCTCCGTTCGGGCACAGATACGCAGTATTTT
len: 14; d_gene: TRBD1; j_gene: TRBJ2-5; v_gene: TRBV12-3/TRBV12-4; abundance: few; CDR3aa: CASSSSTGTETQYF; CDR3nt: TGTGCCAGCAGTTCCTCGACAGGGACGGAGACCCAGTACTTC
len: 15; d_gene: TRBD1; j_gene: TRBJ2-1; v_gene: TRBV7-9; abundance: few; CDR3aa: CASTPGQGTNNEQFF; CDR3nt: TGTGCCAGCACCCCGGGACAGGGAACAAACAATGAGCAGTTCTTC
len: 13; d_gene: .; j_gene: TRBJ2-5; v_gene: TRBV5-1; abundance: few; CDR3aa: CASSVTGQETQYF; CDR3nt: TGCGCCAGCAGCGTCACCGGTCAAGAGACCCAGTACTTC
len: 15; d_gene: .; j_gene: TRBJ2-1; v_gene: TRBV27; abundance: few; CDR3aa: CASKGVGLQYNEQFF; CDR3nt: TGTGCCAGCAAAGGGGTAGGACTGCAGTACAATGAGCAGTTCTTC
len: 14; d_gene: TRBD1; j_gene: TRBJ2-3; v_gene: TRBV4-3; abundance: .; CDR3aa: CASSSDRATDTQYF; CDR3nt: TGCGCCAGCAGTTCGGACAGGGCCACAGATACGCAGTATTTT
len: 14; d_gene: .; j_gene: TRBJ2-7; v_gene: TRBV7-2; abundance: .; CDR3aa: CASSLAPSSDTQYF; CDR3nt: TGTGCCAGCAGCTTAGCCCCTAGCTCCGACACCCAGTACTTC
len: 18; d_gene: .; j_gene: TRBJ1-3; v_gene: TRBV10-2; abundance: few; CDR3aa: CASSESRAAASSGNTIYF; CDR3nt: TGCGCCAGCAGTGAGTCCCGGGCCGCCGCCTCCTCTGGAAACACCATATATTTT
len: 13; d_gene: .; j_gene: TRBJ1-1; v_gene: TRBV28; abundance: .; CDR3aa: CASSFRTNTEAFF; CDR3nt: TGTGCCAGCAGTTTTCGGACGAACACTGAAGCTTTCTTT
len: 15; d_gene: TRBD2; j_gene: TRBJ2-1; v_gene: TRBV18; abundance: few; CDR3aa: CASSPLSGRMDEQFF; CDR3nt: TGTGCCAGCTCACCACTTAGCGGGAGGATGGATGAGCAGTTCTTC
len: 14; d_gene: .; j_gene: TRBJ2-6; v_gene: TRBV29-1; abundance: few; CDR3aa: CSVEKGTGANVLTF; CDR3nt: TGCAGCGTGGAGAAGGGGACTGGGGCCAACGTCCTGACTTTC
len: 15; d_gene: .; j_gene: TRBJ2-1; v_gene: TRBV5-1; abundance: few; CDR3aa: CASSPFPGENNEQFF; CDR3nt: TGCGCCAGCAGCCCTTTCCCGGGAGAAAACAATGAGCAGTTCTTC
len: 13; d_gene: TRBD1; j_gene: TRBJ1-1; v_gene: TRBV20-1; abundance: .; CDR3aa: CSARTGEDTEAFF; CDR3nt: TGCAGTGCGAGGACAGGGGAGGACACTGAAGCTTTCTTT
len: 12; d_gene: .; j_gene: TRBJ1-1; v_gene: TRBV29-1; abundance: few; CDR3aa: CSVTVMNTEAFF; CDR3nt: TGCAGCGTTACAGTAATGAACACTGAAGCTTTCTTT